Included here is one T cell receptor beta chain sequence, with context. Its antigen is undetermined. This CDR3 contains 15 residues. V dropped 6 bases and J dropped 3 bases, with 12 bases sitting between them. Germline V gives CDR1 LGHNA, CDR2 YSLEER. From the 5' RACE reads, TCRdb called clonotypes with MiXCR, one entry per CDR3 protein. The profile shows nearly 350,000 distinct CDR3 sequences, 8.1% of them singletons. This specimen comes from a study of T cells after yellow fever vaccination. Study-level points and caveats: Most clones from primary vaccination were detected again post-booster (about 95% CD4, 88% CD8).

This TCR was recovered from a man between 18 and 29 years old who received the YFV17D yellow fever vaccine. The sequences come from PBMCs, collected roughly 45 days after the first yellow fever vaccination. J is TRBJ1-6 and V is TRBV4-3; possible D gene TRBD1, 6 bases. The CDR3 DNA sequence: TGCGCCAGCAGGTACAGAGGGGGCTATAATTCACCCCTCCACTTT. Encoded protein: CASRYRGGYNSPLHF.